A selection of T cell receptor beta chains follows, all from one sample in a study of T cell repertoires in aging, cancer and after chemotherapy. Using its own MiXCR run on the multiplex PCR reads, TCRdb lists one record per CDR3 protein. The data contain about 13,000 distinct CDR3 sequences, around a quarter of them singletons. The specimen was blood. Receptor source: a human donor with a blood cancer. Both conserved end residues are part of each CDR3. Each record gives: clone size, V gene, J gene, D gene, CDR3 protein, CDR3 DNA. D genes are given only for firm matches. Where a row states a size, it is once, few, many or the class of an expanded clone; other rows omit it.

few	TRBV5-6	TRBJ2-5	TRBD2	CASSWGTSGGGTQYF	TGTGCCAGCAGCTGGGGTACTAGCGGGGGAGGGACCCAGTACTTC
NA	TRBV20-1	TRBJ1-6	NA	CSASAGTTSPLHF	TGCAGTGCTAGCGCCGGCACTACTTCACCCCTCCACTTT
few	TRBV27	TRBJ1-5	TRBD1	CASSFTGGGQPQHF	TGTGCCAGCAGTTTTACAGGGGGCGGTCAGCCCCAGCATTTT
medium-sized	TRBV19	TRBJ2-5	NA	CASSIGKLAEETQYF	TGTGCCAGTAGTATTGGTAAACTAGCCGAAGAGACCCAGTACTTC
few	TRBV6-5	TRBJ1-5	NA	CASSQRDNQPQHF	TGTGCCAGCAGCCAACGCGACAATCAGCCCCAGCATTTT
medium-sized	TRBV6-6	TRBJ2-5	TRBD2	CASTRLAGGQETQYF	TGTGCCAGCACCAGACTAGCGGGGGGGCAAGAGACCCAGTACTTC
NA	TRBV19	TRBJ2-5	NA	CAPVYPAGPKETQYF	TGTGCCCCTGTATACCCCGCAGGGCCAAAGGAGACCCAGTACTTC
many	TRBV12-3/TRBV12-4	TRBJ2-5	NA	CASTLAGGIRETQYF	TGTGCCAGCACCTTGGCCGGGGGAATAAGGGAGACCCAGTACTTC
many	TRBV6-2/TRBV6-3	TRBJ2-7	NA	CASSYSEVAGLYEQYF	TGTGCCAGCAGTTACTCGGAGGTCGCAGGACTCTACGAGCAGTACTTC
many	TRBV6-5	TRBJ2-3	NA	CASSYSRTSFTDTQYF	TGTGCCAGCAGTTACTCGAGAACTAGCTTCACAGATACGCAGTATTTT
medium-sized	TRBV19	TRBJ2-1	NA	CAIRQRGTTKYNEQFF	TGTGCCATTCGCCAAAGGGGGACAACGAAATACAATGAGCAGTTCTTC
NA	TRBV20-1	TRBJ2-1	TRBD1	CSAVHRGRYEQFF	TGCAGTGCTGTTCACAGGGGGCGATATGAGCAGTTCTTC
medium-sized	TRBV6-1	TRBJ1-6	NA	CASSVGGWSSYNSPLHF	TGTGCCAGCAGTGTAGGGGGTTGGAGCTCCTATAATTCACCCCTCCACTTT
few	TRBV6-1	TRBJ2-4	NA	CASSEFTPNIQYF	TGTGCCAGCAGTGAATTCACACCAAACATTCAGTACTTC
NA	TRBV6-5	TRBJ1-1	TRBD1	CASSPGTGYTEAFF	TGTGCCAGCAGTCCCGGGACAGGGTACACTGAAGCTTTCTTT
many	TRBV27	TRBJ1-2	NA	CASSLTWADFLSGYTF	TGTGCCAGCAGTTTAACTTGGGCAGACTTCCTAAGTGGCTACACCTTC
many	TRBV19	TRBJ1-1	TRBD1	CASSSYYTGGIAEAFF	TGTGCCAGTAGTTCTTACTACACAGGGGGCATCGCTGAAGCTTTCTTT
medium-sized	TRBV5-4	TRBJ1-5	TRBD1	CASSLAGQNQPQHF	TGTGCCAGCAGTCTGGCGGGACAGAATCAGCCCCAGCATTTT
medium-sized	TRBV29-1	TRBJ1-2	NA	CSAATSYGYTF	TGCAGTGCTGCCACCAGCTATGGCTACACCTTC
many	TRBV6-6	TRBJ1-2	NA	CASSHWEAAGGANYGYTF	TGTGCCAGCAGTCACTGGGAGGCCGCCGGCGGGGCTAACTATGGCTACACCTTC
few	TRBV6-5	TRBJ2-5	NA	CASSYSGRDQETQYF	TGTGCCAGCAGTTACTCCGGCAGGGACCAAGAGACCCAGTACTTC
few	TRBV12-3/TRBV12-4	TRBJ2-3	NA	CASSLAGPLAASDTQYF	TGTGCCAGCAGTTTAGCAGGTCCGCTAGCCGCTTCAGATACGCAGTATTTT
medium-sized	TRBV27	TRBJ2-1	NA	CASSLGRHNEQFF	TGTGCCAGCAGTTTAGGAAGGCACAATGAGCAGTTCTTC
few	TRBV24-1	TRBJ2-5	TRBD2	CATSRLADQETQYF	TGTGCCACCAGCAGACTAGCGGACCAAGAGACCCAGTACTTC
NA	TRBV20-1	TRBJ2-1	NA	CSANDGGRAQNEQFF	TGCAGTGCTAACGACGGGGGGCGGGCGCAGAATGAGCAGTTCTTC
NA	TRBV18	TRBJ2-5	TRBD1	CASSPKETGLQETQYF	TGTGCCAGCTCACCAAAAGAGACAGGGTTACAAGAGACCCAGTACTTC
NA	TRBV7-9	TRBJ2-2	TRBD1	CASSSQLGTGGVTRELFF	TGTGCCAGCAGTTCTCAGCTGGGGACAGGGGGTGTCACCAGGGAGCTGTTTTTT
medium-sized	TRBV6-5	TRBJ2-6	NA	CASIDRSSGANVLTF	TGTGCCAGCATCGACCGCTCCTCTGGGGCCAACGTCCTGACTTTC
medium-sized	TRBV29-1	TRBJ1-2	NA	CSVEDMGSANYGYTF	TGCAGCGTTGAAGATATGGGGTCAGCTAACTATGGCTACACCTTC
NA	TRBV20-1	TRBJ2-6	NA	CSAKRQSGANVLTF	TGCAGTGCCAAGAGACAATCTGGGGCCAACGTCCTGACTTTC
NA	TRBV20-1	TRBJ2-5	TRBD1	CSASPRSGGETQYF	TGCAGTGCCAGTCCCAGGTCAGGGGGAGAGACCCAGTACTTC
NA	TRBV20-1	TRBJ2-3	NA	CSAIKGGRYDTQYF	TGCAGTGCCATAAAGGGAGGACGGTATGATACGCAGTATTTT
medium-sized	TRBV5-6	TRBJ1-6	NA	CASRAGSRSPLHF	TGTGCCAGCAGAGCGGGGAGTCGTTCACCCCTCCACTTT
medium-sized	TRBV5-6	TRBJ1-2	NA	CASRIEGVNYGYTF	TGTGCCAGCAGAATAGAAGGGGTTAACTATGGCTACACCTTC
few	TRBV7-2	TRBJ1-2	TRBD1	CASSLQGGNYGYTF	TGTGCCAGCAGCTTACAGGGGGGGAACTATGGCTACACCTTC
NA	TRBV11-1	TRBJ2-5	NA	CASKGSRETQYF	TGTGCCAGCAAAGGTAGTCGGGAGACCCAGTACTTC
few	TRBV14	TRBJ2-3	TRBD2	CASSQRLAVLNTDTQYF	TGTGCCAGCAGCCAAAGACTAGCGGTTTTAAACACAGATACGCAGTATTTT
few	TRBV7-9	TRBJ2-5	NA	CASSLGPGMGTQYF	TGTGCCAGCAGCTTAGGGCCAGGAATGGGGACCCAGTACTTC
few	TRBV20-1	TRBJ1-4	TRBD1	CSARDYRGRATNEKLFF	TGCAGTGCTAGAGATTACAGGGGGAGGGCAACTAATGAAAAACTGTTTTTT
NA	TRBV19	TRBJ2-7	TRBD2	CASSFTSGGVHEQYF	TGTGCCAGTAGTTTTACTAGCGGGGGGGTCCACGAGCAGTACTTC
few	TRBV20-1	TRBJ2-3	TRBD2	CSARDFAGGYTTSTDTQYF	TGCAGTGCTAGAGATTTTGCCGGGGGGTATACTACTAGCACAGATACGCAGTATTTT
few	TRBV7-6	TRBJ1-6	NA	CASSLAPSYNSPLHF	TGTGCCAGCAGCTTAGCGCCCTCCTATAATTCACCCCTCCACTTT
NA	TRBV19	TRBJ2-7	TRBD1	CASSSMSVLSLRDRGRGEQYF	TGTGCCAGTAGTTCTATGTCGGTTCTATCACTCCGGGACAGGGGAAGGGGCGAGCAGTACTTC
NA	TRBV6-6	TRBJ2-4	NA	CASSYSQLPVIQYF	TGTGCCAGCAGTTACTCTCAGTTGCCCGTGATTCAGTACTTC
many	TRBV6-5	TRBJ2-2	NA	CASSYRNGGELFF	TGTGCCAGCAGTTACAGGAACGGCGGGGAGCTGTTTTTT
few	TRBV19	TRBJ1-2	NA	CASSISADPGDGYTF	TGTGCCAGTAGTATTAGCGCTGACCCCGGCGATGGCTACACCTTC
medium-sized	TRBV19	TRBJ1-5	NA	CASSISGSNQPQHF	TGTGCCAGTAGTATCTCAGGTAGCAATCAGCCCCAGCATTTT
few	TRBV7-2	TRBJ2-2	TRBD2	CASSGGLAGGPMTGELFF	TGTGCCAGCAGCGGGGGACTAGCGGGAGGGCCGATGACCGGGGAGCTGTTTTTT